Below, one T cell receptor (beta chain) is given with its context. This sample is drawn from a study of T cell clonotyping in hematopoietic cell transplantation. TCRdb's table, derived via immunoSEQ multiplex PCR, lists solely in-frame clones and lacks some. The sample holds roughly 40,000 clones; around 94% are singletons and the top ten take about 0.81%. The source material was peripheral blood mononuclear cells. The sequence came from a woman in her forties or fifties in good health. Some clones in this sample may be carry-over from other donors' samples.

The CDR3, as DNA: TGTGCCAGCAGCTCCCATTACGTCACAGCTGGAAACACCATATATTTT. This translates into CASSSHYVTAGNTIYF. This rearrangement joins TRBV11-2 to TRBJ1-3, with D hard to call. In germline, CDR1 is SGHAT, CDR2 FQNNGV. The V and J ends lost 4 bases and 2 bases respectively, with 15 bases between them. CDR3 length equals 16 residues.